This entry lists 18 T cell receptor beta chains sequenced from one sample in a study of beta chain features in type 1 diabetes. All of the isolated RNA was reverse transcribed, so expressed TCRB transcripts were sequenced. Sequencing was performed with immunoSEQ multiplex PCR; in TCRdb, only in-frame clones are kept and a portion is missing. Counted here are approximately 300,000 clones, around 10% occurring once; the ten biggest clones make up just over 0.015%. Sequenced material: naive CD4+ T cells from blood. The receptors come from a woman in her twenties or thirties in good health.

This clone was detected only a few times. The chain links TRBV7-2 to TRBJ1-5, with TRBD1 identical over 7 bases. V gave up 5 bases and J gave up 2 bases; unmatched junction bases: 6. The CDR3 length is 15 residues. Germline V gene sequence: CDR1 SGHTA, CDR2 FQGNSA. The CDR3 DNA is TGTGCCAGCAGCCCCGGGACAGCCGGCAATCAGCCCCAGCATTTT. As protein: CASSPGTAGNQPQHF.

The chain carries TRBV7-2 and TRBJ1-4; D is possibly TRBD1 (6 bases). This CDR3 region has 18 residues. CDR1 SGHTA and CDR2 FQGNSA come from the germline V gene. The V and J ends lost 7 bases and 6 bases respectively, with 27 bases between them. CDR3 DNA sequence: TGTGCCAGCAAACCTAGGGGGGGTGCGGGGGGCGCAGATGAAAAACTGTTTTTT. Translating gives CASKPRGGAGGADEKLFF.

The chain employs TRBV7-2 and TRBJ2-3; 7 bases fit TRBD2. The CDR3 is 15 amino acids. The V segment lost 2 bases and the J segment 2 bases; nucleotides outside the gene matches: 4. Per the germline V gene, CDR1 is SGHTA and CDR2 is FQGNSA. The chain's CDR3 is CASSLLAGLTDTQYF. The DNA of the CDR3 is TGTGCCAGCAGCTTATTAGCGGGCCTCACAGATACGCAGTATTTT.

In this sample, this clone turned up a few times. For the CDR3, the DNA is TGTGCCAGCAGTCCCCTGGGACTAGCGAGCAATGAGCAGTTCTTC. Its translation: CASSPLGLASNEQFF. The rearrangement joins TRBV27 to TRBJ2-1; 10 bases align to TRBD2. The V segment lost 5 bases and the J segment 6 bases; nucleotides outside the gene matches: 7. The CDR3 runs 15 residues. Germline lookup yields CDR1 MNHEY and CDR2 SMNVEV (reference sequence).

This clone appeared a few times. This CDR3 is also generated by other DNA sequences in the sample. The rearrangement links TRBV7-2 to TRBJ2-2; D may be TRBD1 (6 bases). The CDR3 spans 15 residues. With 5 bases removed from V and 0 bases from J, the gap between germline ends came to 10 bases. Per germline, CDR1 SGHTA and CDR2 FQGNSA. The CDR3 protein is CASSLRTANTGELFF. The CDR3 coding sequence is TGTGCCAGCAGCCTCCGGACAGCGAACACCGGGGAGCTGTTTTTT.

There are a few counts of this clone. CDR3 protein: CASSVTSGSSYNEQFF. CDR3 DNA sequence: TGTGCCAGCAGTGTGACTAGCGGGAGCTCCTACAATGAGCAGTTCTTC. This chain links TRBV28 with TRBJ2-1; TRBD2 matches at 12 bases. Germline CDR1 MDHEN, CDR2 SYDVKM. The CDR3 sequence is 16 residues long. J gave up 0 bases and V 5 bases, and 2 bases lay outside the gene matches.

This rearrangement joins TRBV7-2 to TRBJ1-1; D might be TRBD1 (6 bases). V was clipped by 5 bases and J by 5 bases, with 15 bases between them. In germline, CDR1 is SGHTA, CDR2 FQGNSA. CDR3 length: 14 amino acids. In DNA, the CDR3 is TGTGCCAGCAGCGTAACAGGGTCTTGGACTGAAGCTTTCTTT. Translation gives CASSVTGSWTEAFF.

This clone was seen a handful of times. The rearrangement links TRBV29-1 to TRBJ2-2; 9 nucleotides agree with TRBD2. J lost 3 bases, V lost 6 bases, and 8 bases had no gene match. The CDR3 has 15 amino acids. Germline-derived CDR1 and CDR2 are SQVTM and ANQGSEA. The chain's CDR3 is CSVPSGTLDTGELFF. CDR3 bases: TGCAGCGTACCTAGCGGGACCCTCGACACCGGGGAGCTGTTTTTT.

This chain joins TRBV7-2 and TRBJ2-7; 12 bases agree with TRBD2. The CDR3 consists of 16 residues. The J segment lost 2 bases and the V segment lost 4 bases, leaving 6 bases of the junction unmatched. Germline V gives CDR1 SGHTA, CDR2 FQGNSA. The CDR3 loop reads CASSYNPSGRAYEQYF. Here the CDR3 DNA reads TGTGCCAGCAGCTATAACCCTAGCGGGAGGGCCTACGAGCAGTACTTC.

This clone has only one observation. The genes are TRBV6-5 and TRBJ2-5; 7 bases agree with TRBD1. The CDR3 is made up of 14 amino acids. CDR1 and CDR2 from the germline V gene are MNHEY and SVGAGI. J lost 11 bases, V lost 6 bases, and 15 bases had no gene match. CDR3 in DNA: TGTGCCAGCAGATCACAGGGGACCCGGGGAGAGCAGTACTTC. Translated: CASRSQGTRGEQYF.

This clone was detected a few times. This chain uses TRBV29-1 with TRBJ2-1; weak D call: TRBD1 (5 bases). CDR3 length: 14 amino acids. The V end lost 7 bases, the J end lost 4 bases, and 17 bases lay between the germline ends. Germline CDR1 is SQVTM and CDR2 is ANQGSEA. This CDR3 is CSGDNRYGYNEQFF. The CDR3 nucleotides are TGCAGCGGTGACAACAGGTACGGTTACAATGAGCAGTTCTTC.

This clone was seen only a few times. V gene TRBV19 combines with J gene TRBJ2-1; 9 bases are shared with TRBD2. CDR3 size: 14 residues. The V segment lost 5 bases and the J segment 3 bases; nucleotides outside the gene matches: 2. Germline values: CDR1 LNHDA, CDR2 SQIVND (reference sequence). This CDR3 reads CASSLAGIYNEQFF. The CDR3 DNA reads as TGTGCCAGTAGTCTAGCGGGGATCTACAATGAGCAGTTCTTC.

This clone occurred a few times. The J gene is TRBJ2-2, the V gene TRBV7-2; D perhaps matches TRBD2 (5 bases). Germline lookup yields CDR1 SGHTA and CDR2 FQGNSA. The V gene lost 5 bases and the J gene lost 4 bases, with 11 bases spanning the gap. The CDR3 is made up of 14 amino acids. The CDR3 DNA follows: TGTGCCAGCAGCCCGCGGGTTCTCACCGGGGAGCTGTTTTTT. This encodes CASSPRVLTGELFF. The variable domain in full, with the rest retrieved from reference TRBV7-2 and TRBJ2-2, is GAGVSQSPSNKVTEKGKDVELRCDPISGHTALYWYRQSLGQGLEFLIYFQGNSAPDKSGLPSDRFSAERTGGSVSTLTIQRTQQEDSAVYLCASSPRVLTGELFFGEGSRLTVL.

This clone was seen a single time. The V and J genes are TRBV18 and TRBJ2-7; 14 bases map to TRBD2. CDR3 size: 16 residues. The germline V gene has CDR1 KGHSH and CDR2 LQKENI. The V segment lost 0 bases and the J segment 3 bases; nucleotides outside the gene matches: 1. The CDR3 reads CASSPPGLAGDYEQYF. CDR3 bases: TGTGCCAGCTCACCACCGGGACTAGCGGGGGACTACGAGCAGTACTTC.

There are a few counts of this clone. The chain combines TRBV13 with TRBJ2-7; the D gene is possibly TRBD1 (6 bases). The ends were cut back, 1 base at V and 2 bases at J, with 15 bases in the middle. Germline CDR1 reads PRHDT; CDR2 reads FYEKMQ (reference sequence). The CDR3 has 16 amino acids. The CDR3: CASSLEGWNRAYEQYF. The CDR3 region has the DNA TGTGCCAGCAGCTTAGAAGGATGGAACAGGGCCTACGAGCAGTACTTC. The full variable domain, completed using reference TRBV13 and TRBJ2-7, is AAGVIQSPRHLIKEKRETATLKCYPIPRHDTVYWYQQGPGQDPQFLISFYEKMQSDKGSIPDRFSAQQFSDYHSELNMSSLELGDSALYFCASSLEGWNRAYEQYFGPGTRLTVT.

The rearrangement links TRBV18 to TRBJ2-5; 16 bases match TRBD2. V lost 6 bases, J lost 4 bases, and 5 bases stayed unmatched. The germline CDR1 and CDR2 sequences are KGHSH and LQKENI. The CDR3 has 16 residues. The CDR3 sequence: CASSGLAGGPGETQYF. CDR3 sequence (DNA): TGTGCCAGCTCGGGACTAGCGGGAGGGCCAGGAGAGACCCAGTACTTC.

This clone was seen a few times. The CDR3 nucleotides are TGTGCCAGCAAGGGGGCTGGTGAGCAGTTCTTC. It translates to CASKGAGEQFF. J is TRBJ2-1 and V is TRBV2, with TRBD1 identical over 7 bases. With 7 bases clipped from V and 9 bases from J, the junction kept 3 bases outside the gene matches. This CDR3 region has 11 residues. The germline gives CDR1 SNHLY, CDR2 FYNNEI.

This rearrangement joins TRBV7-8 to TRBJ2-5; 10 bases agree with TRBD2. Germline assignment: CDR1 SGHVS and CDR2 FQNEAQ. V gave up 5 bases and J gave up 5 bases; unmatched junction bases: 5. The CDR3 consists of 14 residues. The CDR3: CASSEGLAYETQYF. CDR3 DNA: TGTGCCAGCAGCGAGGGACTAGCGTACGAGACCCAGTACTTC.